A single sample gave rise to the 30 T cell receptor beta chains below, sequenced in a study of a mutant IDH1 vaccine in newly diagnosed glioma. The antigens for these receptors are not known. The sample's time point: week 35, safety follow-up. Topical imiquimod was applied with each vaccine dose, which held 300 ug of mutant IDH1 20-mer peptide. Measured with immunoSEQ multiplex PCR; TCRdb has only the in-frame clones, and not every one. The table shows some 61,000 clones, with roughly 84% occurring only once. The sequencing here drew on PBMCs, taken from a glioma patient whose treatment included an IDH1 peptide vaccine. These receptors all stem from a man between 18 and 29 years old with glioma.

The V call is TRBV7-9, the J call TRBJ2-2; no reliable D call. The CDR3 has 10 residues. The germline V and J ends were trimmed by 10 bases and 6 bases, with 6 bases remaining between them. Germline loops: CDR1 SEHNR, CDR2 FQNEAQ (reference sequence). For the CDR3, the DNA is TGTGCCATCAGTGCCGGGGAGCTGTTTTTT. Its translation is CAISAGELFF.

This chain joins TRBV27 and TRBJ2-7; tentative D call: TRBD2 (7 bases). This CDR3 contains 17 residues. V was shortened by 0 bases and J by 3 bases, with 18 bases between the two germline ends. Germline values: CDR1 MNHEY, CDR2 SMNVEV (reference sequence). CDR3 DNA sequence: TGTGCCAGCAGTTTATCGATAACGGGGGGCTCTAGCTACGAGCAGTACTTC. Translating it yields CASSLSITGGSSYEQYF.

The CDR3, as DNA: TGTGCCAGCAGCGAAGTGTGGGGTCCCCAGGGAGAGAACACTGAAGCTTTCTTT. Its protein is CASSEVWGPQGENTEAFF. This chain connects TRBV13 to TRBJ1-1, with D possibly being TRBD1 (5 bases). Germline assignment: CDR1 PRHDT and CDR2 FYEKMQ (reference sequence). This CDR3 has 18 amino acids. The ends were cut back, 5 bases at V and 1 base at J, with 23 bases in the middle.

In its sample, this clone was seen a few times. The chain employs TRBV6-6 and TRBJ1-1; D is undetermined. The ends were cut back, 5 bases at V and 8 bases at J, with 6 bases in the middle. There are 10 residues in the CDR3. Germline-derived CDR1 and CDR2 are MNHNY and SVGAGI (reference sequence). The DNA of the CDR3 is TGTGCCAGCAGTGACGTAGAAGCTTTCTTT. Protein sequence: CASSDVEAFF.

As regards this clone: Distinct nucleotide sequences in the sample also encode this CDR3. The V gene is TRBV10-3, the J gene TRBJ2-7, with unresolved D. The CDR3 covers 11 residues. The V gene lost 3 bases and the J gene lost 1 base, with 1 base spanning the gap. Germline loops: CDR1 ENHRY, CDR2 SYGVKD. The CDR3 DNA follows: TGTGCCATCAGTGATTCCTACGAGCAGTACTTC. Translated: CAISDSYEQYF.

In nucleotides, the CDR3 is TGTGCCAGCAGTGAATATGGGGTCGGGGATCTCTACGAGCAGTACTTC. This encodes CASSEYGVGDLYEQYF. This rearrangement joins TRBV6-1 to TRBJ2-7, with D perhaps TRBD2 (5 bases). V was shortened by 2 bases and J by 3 bases, with 17 bases between the two germline ends. The CDR3 is made up of 16 amino acids. CDR1 and CDR2 (germline): MNHNS, SASEGT.

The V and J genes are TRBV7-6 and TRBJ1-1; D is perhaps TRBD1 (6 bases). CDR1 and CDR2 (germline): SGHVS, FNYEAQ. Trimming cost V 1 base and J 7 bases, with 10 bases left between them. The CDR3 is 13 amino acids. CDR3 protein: CASSLGGGLEAFF. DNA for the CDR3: TGTGCCAGCAGCTTAGGGGGGGGCCTTGAAGCTTTCTTT.

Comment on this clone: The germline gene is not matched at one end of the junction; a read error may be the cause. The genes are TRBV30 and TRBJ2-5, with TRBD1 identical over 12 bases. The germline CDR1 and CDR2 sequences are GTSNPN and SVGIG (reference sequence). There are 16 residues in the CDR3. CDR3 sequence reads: CVWTPGQGAPGETQYF. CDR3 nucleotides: TGTGTCTGGACCCCGGGACAGGGGGCGCCTGGAGAGACCCAGTACTTC.

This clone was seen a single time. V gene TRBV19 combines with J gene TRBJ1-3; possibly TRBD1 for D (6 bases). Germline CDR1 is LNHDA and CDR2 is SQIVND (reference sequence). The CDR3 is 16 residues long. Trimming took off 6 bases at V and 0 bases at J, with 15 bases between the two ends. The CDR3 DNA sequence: TGTGCCAGTAGCATTATCGGGACAATCTCTGGAAACACCATATATTTT. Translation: CASSIIGTISGNTIYF.

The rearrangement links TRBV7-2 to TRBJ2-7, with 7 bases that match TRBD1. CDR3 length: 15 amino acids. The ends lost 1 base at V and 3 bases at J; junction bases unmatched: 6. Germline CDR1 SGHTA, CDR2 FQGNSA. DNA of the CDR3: TGTGCCAGCAGCTTAGGATGGACAGGCTTCTACGAGCAGTACTTC. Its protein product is CASSLGWTGFYEQYF. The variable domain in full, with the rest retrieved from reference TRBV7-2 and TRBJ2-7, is GAGVSQSPSNKVTEKGKDVELRCDPISGHTALYWYRQSLGQGLEFLIYFQGNSAPDKSGLPSDRFSAERTGGSVSTLTIQRTQQEDSAVYLCASSLGWTGFYEQYFGPGTRLTVT.

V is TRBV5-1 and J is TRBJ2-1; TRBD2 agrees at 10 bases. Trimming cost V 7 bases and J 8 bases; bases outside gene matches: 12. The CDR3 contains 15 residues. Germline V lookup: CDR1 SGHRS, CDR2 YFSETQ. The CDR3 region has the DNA TGCGCCAGCGGGATTAGCGGGGGGCCTTGGGATGAGCAGTTCTTC. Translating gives CASGISGGPWDEQFF.

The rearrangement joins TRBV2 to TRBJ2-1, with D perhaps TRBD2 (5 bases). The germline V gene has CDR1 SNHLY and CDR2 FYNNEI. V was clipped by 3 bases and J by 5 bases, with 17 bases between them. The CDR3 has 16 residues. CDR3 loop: CASSDWPGFGHNEQFF. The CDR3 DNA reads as TGTGCCAGCAGTGACTGGCCGGGGTTTGGTCACAATGAGCAGTTCTTC. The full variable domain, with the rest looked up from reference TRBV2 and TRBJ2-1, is EPEVTQTPSHQVTQMGQEVILRCVPISNHLYFYWYRQILGQKVEFLVSFYNNEISEKSEIFDDQFSVERPDGSNFTLKIRSTKLEDSAMYFCASSDWPGFGHNEQFFGPGTRLTVL.

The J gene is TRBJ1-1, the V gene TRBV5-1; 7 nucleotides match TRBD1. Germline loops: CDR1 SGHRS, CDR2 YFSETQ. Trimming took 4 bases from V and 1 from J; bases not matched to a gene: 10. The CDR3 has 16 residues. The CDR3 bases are TGCGCCAGCAGCACTAGGACAGGTGTCCCGAACACTGAAGCTTTCTTT. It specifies CASSTRTGVPNTEAFF.

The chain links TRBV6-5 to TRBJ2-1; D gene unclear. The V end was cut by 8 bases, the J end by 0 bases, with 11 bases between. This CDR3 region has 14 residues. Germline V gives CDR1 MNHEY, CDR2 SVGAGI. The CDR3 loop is CASGHGPSYNEQFF. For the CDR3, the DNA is TGTGCCAGCGGGCATGGACCCTCCTACAATGAGCAGTTCTTC.

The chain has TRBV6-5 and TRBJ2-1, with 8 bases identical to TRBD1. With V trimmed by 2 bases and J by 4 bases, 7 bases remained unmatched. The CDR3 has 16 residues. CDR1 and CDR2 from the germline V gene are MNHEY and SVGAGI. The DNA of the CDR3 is TGTGCCAGCAGTTACAACGACAGGGGCGCTTACAATGAGCAGTTCTTC. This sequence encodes CASSYNDRGAYNEQFF.

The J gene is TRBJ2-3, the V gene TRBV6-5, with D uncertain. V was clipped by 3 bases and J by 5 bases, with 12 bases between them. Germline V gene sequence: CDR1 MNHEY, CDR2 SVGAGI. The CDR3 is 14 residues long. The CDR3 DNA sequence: TGTGCCAGCAGTTATTTAAGCCGCAGAGATACGCAGTATTTT. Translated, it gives CASSYLSRRDTQYF.

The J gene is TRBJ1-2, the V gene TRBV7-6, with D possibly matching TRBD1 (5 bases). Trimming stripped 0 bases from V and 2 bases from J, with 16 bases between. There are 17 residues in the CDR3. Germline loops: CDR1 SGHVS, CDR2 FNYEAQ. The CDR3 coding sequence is TGTGCCAGCAGCTTAGCTTGGAGGGGCAGACCCAACTATGGCTACACCTTC. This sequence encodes CASSLAWRGRPNYGYTF.

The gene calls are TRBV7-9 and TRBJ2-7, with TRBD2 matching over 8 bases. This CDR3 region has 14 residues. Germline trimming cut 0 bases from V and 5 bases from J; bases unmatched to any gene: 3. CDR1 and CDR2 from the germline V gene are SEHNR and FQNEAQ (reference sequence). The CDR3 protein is CASSLATSGNEQYF. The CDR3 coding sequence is TGTGCCAGCAGCTTAGCCACTAGCGGAAACGAGCAGTACTTC. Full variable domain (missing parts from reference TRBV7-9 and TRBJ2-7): DTGVSQNPRHKITKRGQNVTFRCDPISEHNRLYWYRQTLGQGPEFLTYFQNEAQLEKSRLLSDRFSAERPKGSFSTLEIQRTEQGDSAMYLCASSLATSGNEQYFGPGTRLTVT.

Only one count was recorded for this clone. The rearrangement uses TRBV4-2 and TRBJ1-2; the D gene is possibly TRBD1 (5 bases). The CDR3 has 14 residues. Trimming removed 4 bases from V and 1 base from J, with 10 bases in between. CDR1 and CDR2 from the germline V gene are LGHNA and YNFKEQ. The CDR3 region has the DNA TGTGCCAGCAGCCCCCTAGGGGTTAACTATGGCTACACCTTC. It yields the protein CASSPLGVNYGYTF.

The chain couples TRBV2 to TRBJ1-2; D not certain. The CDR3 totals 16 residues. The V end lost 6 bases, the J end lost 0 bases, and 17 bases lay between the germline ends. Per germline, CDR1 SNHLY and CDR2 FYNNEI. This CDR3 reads CASSKERTAANYGYTF. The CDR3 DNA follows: TGTGCCAGCAGCAAGGAGAGGACCGCCGCTAACTATGGCTACACCTTC.

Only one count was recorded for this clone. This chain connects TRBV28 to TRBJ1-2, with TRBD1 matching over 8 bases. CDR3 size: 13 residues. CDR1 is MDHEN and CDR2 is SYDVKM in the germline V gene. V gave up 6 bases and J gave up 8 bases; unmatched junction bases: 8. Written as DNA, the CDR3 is TGTGCCAGCAGGACTCAGGGGGCGAGCGGCTACACCTTC. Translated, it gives CASRTQGASGYTF.

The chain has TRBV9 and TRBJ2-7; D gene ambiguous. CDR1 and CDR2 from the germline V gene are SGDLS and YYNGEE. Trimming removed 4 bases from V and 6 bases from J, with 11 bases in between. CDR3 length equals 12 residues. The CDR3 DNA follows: TGTGCCAGCAGCTCCTCGGTAAGCGAGCAGTACTTC. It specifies CASSSSVSEQYF.

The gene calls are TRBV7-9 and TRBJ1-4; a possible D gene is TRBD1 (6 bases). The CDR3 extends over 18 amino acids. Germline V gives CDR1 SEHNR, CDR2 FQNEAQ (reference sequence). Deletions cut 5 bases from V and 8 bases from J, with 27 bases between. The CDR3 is CASSPQPGGRGPREKLFF. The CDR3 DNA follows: TGTGCCAGCAGCCCTCAACCGGGGGGGCGAGGCCCTCGGGAAAAACTGTTTTTT. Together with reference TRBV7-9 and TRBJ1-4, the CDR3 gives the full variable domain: DTGVSQNPRHKITKRGQNVTFRCDPISEHNRLYWYRQTLGQGPEFLTYFQNEAQLEKSRLLSDRFSAERPKGSFSTLEIQRTEQGDSAMYLCASSPQPGGRGPREKLFFGSGTQLSVL.

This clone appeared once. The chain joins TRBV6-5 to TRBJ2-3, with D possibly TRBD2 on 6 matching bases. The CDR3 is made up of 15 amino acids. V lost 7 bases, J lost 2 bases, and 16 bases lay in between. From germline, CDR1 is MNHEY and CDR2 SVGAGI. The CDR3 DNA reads TGTGCCAGCATGTCGGTGGGGGGTTACACAGATACGCAGTATTTT. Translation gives CASMSVGGYTDTQYF.

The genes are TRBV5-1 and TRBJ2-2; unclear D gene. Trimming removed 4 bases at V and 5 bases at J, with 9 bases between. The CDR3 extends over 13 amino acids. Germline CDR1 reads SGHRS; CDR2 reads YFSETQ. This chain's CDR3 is CASSLLGTGELFF. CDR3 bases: TGCGCCAGCAGCCTCTTAGGGACCGGGGAGCTGTTTTTT.

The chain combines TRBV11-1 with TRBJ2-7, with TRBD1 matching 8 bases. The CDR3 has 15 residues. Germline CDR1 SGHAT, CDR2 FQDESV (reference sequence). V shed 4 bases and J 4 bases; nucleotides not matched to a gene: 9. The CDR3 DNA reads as TGTGCCAGCAGCTCTCACGGGACAGGATTTTACGAGCAGTACTTC. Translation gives CASSSHGTGFYEQYF.

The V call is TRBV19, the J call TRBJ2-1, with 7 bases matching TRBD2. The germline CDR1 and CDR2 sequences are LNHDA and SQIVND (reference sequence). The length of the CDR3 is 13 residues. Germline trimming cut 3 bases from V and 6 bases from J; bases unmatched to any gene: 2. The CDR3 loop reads CASSISGGNEQFF. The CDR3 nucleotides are TGTGCCAGTAGTATCTCGGGGGGCAATGAGCAGTTCTTC.

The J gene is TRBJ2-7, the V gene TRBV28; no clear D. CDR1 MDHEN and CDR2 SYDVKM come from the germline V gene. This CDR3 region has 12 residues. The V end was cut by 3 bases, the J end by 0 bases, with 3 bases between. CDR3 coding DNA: TGTGCCAGCAGTTTGCTCTCCTACGAGCAGTACTTC. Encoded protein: CASSLLSYEQYF.

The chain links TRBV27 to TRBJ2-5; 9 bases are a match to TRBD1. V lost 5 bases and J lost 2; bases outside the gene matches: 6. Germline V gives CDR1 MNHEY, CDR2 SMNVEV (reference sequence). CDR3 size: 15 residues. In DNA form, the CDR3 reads TGTGCCAGCAGTGGAAGGGGACAGGGACAAGAGACCCAGTACTTC. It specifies CASSGRGQGQETQYF.

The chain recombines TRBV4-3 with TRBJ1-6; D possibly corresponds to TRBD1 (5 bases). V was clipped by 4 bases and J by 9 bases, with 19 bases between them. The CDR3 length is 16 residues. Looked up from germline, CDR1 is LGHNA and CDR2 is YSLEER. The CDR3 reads CASSRIQGVYTSPLHF. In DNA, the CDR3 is TGCGCCAGCAGCCGGATTCAGGGCGTCTACACTTCACCCCTCCACTTT.